This TCR beta chain originates from a study of CD8+ T cells in alopecia areata. Of note for this clone: The antigen is not known.

The authors extracted RNA and reverse transcribed it into cDNA as the sequencing template. This table comes from immunoSEQ multiplex PCR, and its TCRdb copy is limited to in-frame clones, with some not included. The sample records 35,000 to 50,000 clones, roughly 92% being singletons. Treatment reported: oral pan-JAK inhibitor, 5-10 mg twice daily. Sorted out of PBMCs were CD4+ T cells and CD8+ T cells. The CDR3 runs 16 residues. CDR1 and CDR2 (germline): SGHKS, YYEKEE (reference sequence). The germline V and J ends were trimmed by 4 bases and 4 bases, with 18 bases remaining between them. Findings and limits, study-wide: Compared with normal scalp, lesional scalp had higher clonality and more expanded CD8+ clones.

The input for sequencing was CD8+ T cells sorted from blood, taken at week 24, from a patient treated with tofacitinib. V is TRBV5-5 and J is TRBJ1-5; the D is unclear. The receptor was isolated from a human donor with alopecia areata. This chain's CDR3 is CASSTGQSPTNQPQHF. CDR3 nucleotides: TGTGCCAGCAGCACGGGCCAGTCTCCCACTAATCAGCCCCAGCATTTT.